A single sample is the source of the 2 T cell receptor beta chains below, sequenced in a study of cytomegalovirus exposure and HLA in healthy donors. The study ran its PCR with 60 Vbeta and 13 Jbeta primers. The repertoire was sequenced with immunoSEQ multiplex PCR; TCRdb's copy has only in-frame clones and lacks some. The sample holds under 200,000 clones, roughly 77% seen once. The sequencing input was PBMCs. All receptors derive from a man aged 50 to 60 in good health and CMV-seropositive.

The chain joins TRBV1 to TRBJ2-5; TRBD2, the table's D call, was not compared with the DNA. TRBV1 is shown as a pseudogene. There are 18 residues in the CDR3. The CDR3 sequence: CTSSQAGTSGGPFVPQYF. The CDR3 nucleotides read TGCACCAGCAGCCAAGCCGGGACTAGCGGGGGGCCGTTTGTGCCCCAGTACTTC.

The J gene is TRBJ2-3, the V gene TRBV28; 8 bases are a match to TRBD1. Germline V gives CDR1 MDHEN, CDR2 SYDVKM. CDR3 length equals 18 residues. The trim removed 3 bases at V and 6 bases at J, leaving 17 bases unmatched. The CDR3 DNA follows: TGTGCCAGCAGTTTCTCTGGAGTTCAGGGGGCCGTTTGGGATACGCAGTATTTT. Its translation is CASSFSGVQGAVWDTQYF.